Detailed here is one TCR beta chain. Antigen specificity is unknown. The data derive from a study of pediatric ulcerative colitis. Findings and limits, study-wide: No controls had the two rectal clonotypes shared by ulcerative colitis patients. Blood-rectal clonal overlap within each person was significantly higher in ulcerative colitis patients than controls.

CDR1 and CDR2 (germline): MNHEY, SMNVEV (reference sequence). The CDR3 is 12 amino acids. Trimming left V 7 bases short and J 0 bases short, with 4 bases between. The rectum was sampled with one to two pinch biopsies at colonoscopy. TCRdb keeps only in-frame clones here, not all; method: immunoSEQ multiplex PCR. This sample has fewer than 30,000 clones; approximately 71% occur once, and the top ten carry 7.8%. Sequencing was performed on gut tissue. The V and J genes are TRBV27 and TRBJ1-3; no definite D call. The TCR was taken from a boy aged 10-17 years with severe ulcerative colitis. CDR3 bases: TGTGCCAGCATCAGCTCTGGAAACACCATATATTTT. It codes for CASISSGNTIYF.